The 15 T cell receptor beta chains listed next were all sequenced from one sample in a study of cytomegalovirus exposure and HLA in healthy donors. Profiled with immunoSEQ multiplex PCR; TCRdb holds only in-frame clones, not every one. The sample includes around 160,000 clones, almost 85% of them seen just once. The sequenced material came from PBMCs. The receptors were gathered from a man aged 25-45 years in good health and CMV-seropositive.

The V and J genes are TRBV6-6 and TRBJ2-3; 8 bases align to TRBD2. V lost 7 bases and J lost 3; bases outside the gene matches: 9. Germline V gene data show CDR1 as MNHNY and CDR2 as SVGAGI (reference sequence). The length of the CDR3 is 15 residues. CDR3 nucleotides: TGTGCCAGCACTCCGGCGGGACTAGGAACAGATACGCAGTATTTT. Protein sequence: CASTPAGLGTDTQYF.

The chain uses TRBV7-3 and TRBJ2-1; D might be TRBD1 (5 bases). The V end was cut by 0 bases, the J end by 10 bases, with 10 bases between. Looked up from germline, CDR1 is SGHTA and CDR2 is FQGTGA. This CDR3 comprises 13 residues. The CDR3: CASSLTGAREQFF. The CDR3 nucleotides read TGTGCCAGCAGCTTAACAGGGGCTCGGGAGCAGTTCTTC.

The chain carries TRBV30 and TRBJ2-1; 11 positions agree with TRBD2. V was clipped by 5 bases and J by 6 bases; unmatched bases: 3. The CDR3 extends over 13 amino acids. Germline-derived CDR1 and CDR2 are GTSNPN and SVGIG (reference sequence). The CDR3 DNA is TGTGCCTGGTGGGGGACTAGCGGCAATGAGCAGTTCTTC. It is translated as CAWWGTSGNEQFF. Supplemented by reference TRBV30 and TRBJ2-1, the full variable domain reads SQTIHQWPATLVQPVGSPLSLECTVEGTSNPNLYWYRQAAGRGLQLLFYSVGIGQISSEVPQNLSASRPQDRQFILSSKKLLLSDSGFYLCAWWGTSGNEQFFGPGTRLTVL.

The chain uses TRBV6-5 and TRBJ2-5, with TRBD1 matching over 7 bases. CDR3 size: 13 residues. Germline V gene data show CDR1 as MNHEY and CDR2 as SVGAGI. Trimming at V came to 6 bases and at J to 5 bases, leaving 6 bases not matched to a gene. The DNA for the CDR3 is TGTGCCAGCAGCCCGGCCAGGGGGGAGACCCAGTACTTC. It codes for CASSPARGETQYF.

The rearrangement links TRBV28 to TRBJ2-3, with D perhaps TRBD2 (5 bases). The V end lost 3 bases, the J end lost 2 bases, and 21 bases lay between the germline ends. CDR3 length equals 18 residues. Germline CDR1 is MDHEN and CDR2 is SYDVKM. The CDR3 sequence: CASSFSVIDQDSTDTQYF. CDR3 nucleotides: TGTGCCAGCAGTTTTAGTGTCATCGACCAGGACTCCACAGATACGCAGTATTTT.

CDR3 coding DNA: TGTGCCAGCAGCTTAGAACTAGCTACGGAGACCCAGTACTTC. This gives the protein CASSLELATETQYF. The chain is built from TRBV11-2 and TRBJ2-5, with a tentative D call TRBD2 (6 bases). The CDR3 is 14 residues long. Germline assignment: CDR1 SGHAT and CDR2 FQNNGV. V was shortened by 0 bases and J by 5 bases, with 10 bases between the two germline ends. Drawing the rest from reference TRBV11-2 and TRBJ2-5, the complete variable domain is EAGVAQSPRYKIIEKRQSVAFWCNPISGHATLYWYQQILGQGPKLLIQFQNNGVVDDSQLPKDRFSAERLKGVDSTLKIQPAKLEDSAVYLCASSLELATETQYFGPGTRLLVL.

The rearrangement joins TRBV2 to TRBJ2-3; TRBD2 is a possible D gene (7 bases). CDR1 and CDR2 (germline): SNHLY, FYNNEI. The CDR3 runs to 15 residues. With 3 bases removed from V and 0 bases from J, the gap between germline ends came to 10 bases. The CDR3 sequence: CASSDAGASTDTQYF. The CDR3 DNA sequence: TGTGCCAGCAGTGATGCGGGGGCGAGCACAGATACGCAGTATTTT.

CDR3: CASSGIASANTGELFF. The CDR3 region has the DNA TGTGCCAGCAGCGGGATCGCTAGCGCCAACACCGGGGAGCTGTTTTTT. The rearrangement links TRBV7-8 to TRBJ2-2; possibly TRBD2 for D (6 bases). The V and J ends lost 5 bases and 2 bases respectively, with 15 bases between them. The CDR3 spans 16 residues. CDR1 SGHVS and CDR2 FQNEAQ come from the germline V gene.

The CDR3 is CASSEVGRGANTGELFF. The CDR3 DNA reads as TGTGCCAGCAGTGAGGTTGGGCGGGGGGCGAACACCGGGGAGCTGTTTTTT. This chain links TRBV6-1 with TRBJ2-2; the match to TRBD2 covers 8 bases. This CDR3 is built from 17 residues. Per the germline V gene, CDR1 is MNHNS and CDR2 is SASEGT. Trimming removed 3 bases from V and 0 bases from J; junction bases left unmatched: 6.

The chain recombines TRBV11-2 with TRBJ2-3; 9 nucleotides agree with TRBD2. This CDR3 has 16 amino acids. The V and J ends lost 3 bases and 5 bases, in that order; junction bases with no gene match: 9. CDR1 is SGHAT and CDR2 is FQNNGV in the germline V gene. The CDR3 region is CASSFESGRLGDTQYF. The CDR3 bases are TGTGCCAGCAGCTTTGAGAGCGGGAGGTTAGGAGATACGCAGTATTTT.

The chain uses TRBV9 and TRBJ2-1, with 9 bases matching TRBD2. V shed 0 bases, J shed 3 bases, and the junction held 10 bases outside the gene matches. The CDR3 has 18 residues. Germline CDR1 is SGDLS and CDR2 is YYNGEE. The CDR3 bases are TGTGCCAGCAGCGTAGTGGGGATGGGAGCGGGGGGCTACAATGAGCAGTTCTTC. It encodes CASSVVGMGAGGYNEQFF.

The V gene is TRBV7-3, the J gene TRBJ2-2, with D possibly being TRBD2 (5 bases). Trimming removed 4 bases from V and 0 bases from J, with 12 bases in between. This CDR3 comprises 16 residues. Germline lookup yields CDR1 SGHTA and CDR2 FQGTGA. DNA for the CDR3: TGTGCCAGCAGCTCTGGACTTTCCGCGAACACCGGGGAGCTGTTTTTT. Its translation: CASSSGLSANTGELFF.

The rearrangement joins TRBV5-3 to TRBJ2-1, with 8 bases that match TRBD2. TRBV5-3 is labeled an ORF, and its function is uncertain. CDR3 length equals 17 residues. The V gene end was trimmed by 0 bases and the J gene end by 7 bases; junction bases not matched to a gene: 12. CDR3 sequence reads: CARSLAGGPSGLNEQFF. CDR3 bases: TGTGCCAGAAGCTTGGCGGGAGGGCCCTCGGGTTTGAATGAGCAGTTCTTC.

The V and J genes are TRBV7-9 and TRBJ1-2, with 10 bases lining up with TRBD1. Germline trimming cut 1 base from V and 4 bases from J; bases unmatched to any gene: 0. The CDR3 is made up of 14 amino acids. Germline V gene data show CDR1 as SEHNR and CDR2 as FQNEAQ (reference sequence). The CDR3 here is CASSLGDRGYGYTF. The DNA of the CDR3 is TGTGCCAGCAGCTTAGGGGACAGGGGCTATGGCTACACCTTC.

V is TRBV7-8 and J is TRBJ1-4; no firm D call. The V gene lost 5 bases and the J gene lost 0 bases, with 10 bases spanning the gap. The CDR3 is 15 amino acids. CDR1 SGHVS and CDR2 FQNEAQ come from the germline V gene. CDR3 DNA sequence: TGTGCCAGCAGCGTGTTGGAGACAACTAATGAAAAACTGTTTTTT. Its protein is CASSVLETTNEKLFF.